These 9 T cell receptor beta chains were sequenced from one sample in a study of T cells in Graves' hyperthyroidism and ophthalmopathy (dated by TCRdb to between 2018 and 2021). Library creation used multiplex PCR. Instrument used: Illumina HiSeq 2000. The TCR beta CDR3 regions were amplified from RNA transcripts. A first-round RT-PCR of the TCR CDR3 used the HTBI primer set with the Qiagen OneStep RT-PCR kit. In-frame beta chains were kept once TCRdb had trimmed the public reads at Q25 with fastp and called clones with MiXCR. Each record represents a unique CDR3 protein, reported with the most common genes and DNA among its rows. For this sample the table gives approximately 630,000 distinct CDR3 sequences, of which around 16% were detected only once. Clones ranked in the top ten supply 3.8% of the sample. Material: blood. Every receptor here comes from a young woman with Graves' hyperthyroidism.

The CDR3 sequence: CSVEGQGALRGKLFF. The DNA of the CDR3 is TGCAGCGTTGAAGGACAGGGGGCGCTTCGTGGAAAACTGTTTTTT. The genes are TRBV29-1 and TRBJ1-4; 10 positions match TRBD1. This CDR3 spans 15 amino acids. The ends lost 1 base at V and 10 bases at J; junction bases unmatched: 9. CDR1 is SQVTM, CDR2 ANQGSEA, per germline.

This clonotype was counted a few times. V gene TRBV7-9 combines with J gene TRBJ2-5; 7 positions agree with TRBD2. From germline, CDR1 is SEHNR and CDR2 FQNEAQ (reference sequence). Unmatched junction bases numbered 3, after V lost 0 bases and J lost 2 bases. This CDR3 is 15 amino acids long. The CDR3 sequence: CASSLAVGGQETQYF. In DNA form, the CDR3 reads TGTGCCAGCAGCTTAGCGGTGGGGGGGCAAGAGACCCAGTACTTC.

This rearrangement joins TRBV7-9 to TRBJ1-4; D is unclear. Germline lookup yields CDR1 SEHNR and CDR2 FQNEAQ (reference sequence). Trimming took off 3 bases at V and 8 bases at J, with 13 bases between the two ends. The CDR3 runs to 14 residues. CDR3 in DNA: TGTGCCAGCAGCTTTGGTATCGACGGCGAAAAACTGTTTTTT. Its protein is CASSFGIDGEKLFF.

This sequence joins TRBV9 and TRBJ1-2; D is perhaps TRBD1 (5 bases). V lost 0 bases, J lost 4 bases, and 13 bases lay in between. CDR3 length: 15 amino acids. Germline-derived CDR1 and CDR2 are SGDLS and YYNGEE. The CDR3 DNA sequence: TGTGCCAGCAGCGTAGGCAATAAGGGGATCTATGGCTACACCTTC. It is translated as CASSVGNKGIYGYTF.

This clonotype was found many times. This chain connects TRBV11-2 to TRBJ2-7; D unclear. This CDR3 has 13 amino acids. The V end lost 0 bases, the J end lost 3 bases, and 6 bases lay between the germline ends. Per the germline V gene, CDR1 is SGHAT and CDR2 is FQNNGV. The CDR3 coding sequence is TGTGCCAGCAGCTTAGAAGAGTTCTACGAGCAGTACTTC. Translation: CASSLEEFYEQYF.

There are many counts of this clonotype. J is TRBJ1-4 and V is TRBV12-5; TRBD1 might be the D (5 bases). V was clipped by 1 base and J by 8 bases, with 20 bases between them. From germline, CDR1 is LGHNT and CDR2 FRNRAP. The CDR3 contains 17 residues. CDR3 in amino acids: CASGLAPVTVFPEKLFF. DNA for the CDR3: TGTGCTAGTGGTTTGGCCCCCGTGACAGTGTTCCCAGAAAAACTGTTTTTT.

This clonotype was observed at least ten times. V usage is TRBV12-3 or TRBV12-4 and J usage is TRBJ1-5; D gene uncertain. The CDR3 spans 12 residues. V lost 3 bases to trimming and J lost 5 bases, with 5 bases between them. CDR3 DNA: TGTGCCAGCAGTTTGATGGATCAGCCCCAGCATTTT. This gives the protein CASSLMDQPQHF.

This chain connects TRBV11-2 to TRBJ2-3; 12 bases match TRBD2. The CDR3 contains 16 residues. Germline lookup yields CDR1 SGHAT and CDR2 FQNNGV. Trimming took 9 bases from V and 0 from J; bases not matched to a gene: 7. The DNA for the CDR3 is TGTGCCAGTAGTCGACTAGCGGGGGCTAGCACAGATACGCAGTATTTT. This gives the protein CASSRLAGASTDTQYF. Full variable domain (outside the CDR3, taken from reference TRBV11-2 and TRBJ2-3): EAGVAQSPRYKIIEKRQSVAFWCNPISGHATLYWYQQILGQGPKLLIQFQNNGVVDDSQLPKDRFSAERLKGVDSTLKIQPAKLEDSAVYLCASSRLAGASTDTQYFGPGTRLTVL.

V is TRBV7-2 and J is TRBJ2-7; 8 bases map to TRBD2. The V and J ends lost 4 bases and 0 bases, in that order; junction bases with no gene match: 8. The CDR3 is made up of 16 amino acids. The germline CDR1 and CDR2 sequences are SGHTA and FQGNSA. Here the CDR3 reads CASSSPLAGLSYEQYF. In DNA form, the CDR3 reads TGTGCCAGCAGCTCGCCCTTAGCGGGACTCTCCTACGAGCAGTACTTC.